These 20 T cell receptor beta chains were all obtained from the same sample, sequenced in a study of T cells in Graves' hyperthyroidism and ophthalmopathy. Authors of the study amplified TCR beta CDR3 regions from RNA transcripts. Researchers ran a first-round RT-PCR on the TCR CDR3 using the HTBI primer set. TCRdb independently ran MiXCR on the multiplex PCR reads; one entry per CDR3 protein. This sample yields 550,000 to 600,000 distinct CDR3 sequences, of which 11% to 15% are seen a single time; less than 9% belongs to the top ten. The source material was blood. These TCRs come from a woman aged 18-30 years with Graves' ophthalmopathy.

V and J are TRBV5-6 and TRBJ1-5, with D possibly being TRBD1 (5 bases). The V gene's germline CDR1 is SGHDT and CDR2 YYEEEE. V was cut by 0 bases and J by 5 bases, with 9 bases left in between. The CDR3 runs to 14 residues. In DNA form, the CDR3 reads TGTGCCAGCAGCTTGGGCAGGGTAGATCAGCCCCAGCATTTT. Protein: CASSLGRVDQPQHF.

This clonotype was picked up many times. The V gene is TRBV20-1, the J gene TRBJ1-1; possible D gene TRBD1, 5 bases. Germline V CDR1 and CDR2: DFQATT, SNEGSKA (reference sequence). The CDR3 spans 14 residues. V shed 1 base and J shed 4 bases, with 13 bases lying between them. The CDR3 region has the DNA TGCAGTGCTAGAGGTCCCCGACAGATCACTGAAGCTTTCTTT. Its protein product is CSARGPRQITEAFF.

The rearrangement links TRBV19 to TRBJ2-3; 16 bases line up with TRBD2. With V trimmed by 5 bases and J by 1 base, 15 bases remained unmatched. Germline CDR1 reads LNHDA; CDR2 reads SQIVND (reference sequence). The CDR3 runs 21 residues. The CDR3 protein is CASSREAGTSGRVAGTDTQYF. DNA of the CDR3: TGTGCCAGTAGTCGAGAAGCCGGGACTAGCGGGAGGGTCGCTGGCACAGATACGCAGTATTTT. Complete variable domain (other parts from reference TRBV19 and TRBJ2-3): DGGITQSPKYLFRKEGQNVTLSCEQNLNHDAMYWYRQDPGQGLRLIYYSQIVNDFQKGDIAEGYSVSREKKESFPLTVTSAQKNPTAFYLCASSREAGTSGRVAGTDTQYFGPGTRLTVL.

This clonotype was counted a few times. The gene calls are TRBV20-1 and TRBJ2-7; D uncertain. Germline loops: CDR1 DFQATT, CDR2 SNEGSKA (reference sequence). The CDR3 is made up of 12 amino acids. The V and J ends lost 3 bases and 6 bases respectively, with 12 bases between them. The chain's CDR3 is CSASEEWAEQYF. Here the CDR3 DNA reads TGCAGTGCTAGCGAGGAGTGGGCCGAGCAGTACTTC.

This clonotype has only a few counts. The rearrangement uses TRBV28 and TRBJ2-7; 8 nucleotides match TRBD1. Germline CDR1 and CDR2: MDHEN and SYDVKM. The CDR3 has 15 residues. J gave up 6 bases and V 8 bases, and 15 bases lay outside the gene matches. This CDR3 reads CASSTSGQGNSEQYF. In nucleotides, the CDR3 is TGTGCCAGCTCAACTTCCGGACAGGGAAATTCCGAGCAGTACTTC.

A few counts support this clonotype. The J gene is TRBJ1-1, the V gene TRBV19, with D hard to call. With 4 bases removed from V and 0 bases from J, the gap between germline ends came to 12 bases. The length of the CDR3 is 15 residues. Germline CDR1 is LNHDA and CDR2 is SQIVND (reference sequence). CDR3 in DNA: TGTGCCAGTAGTAGACACGAGGACCTGAACACTGAAGCTTTCTTT. Translating gives CASSRHEDLNTEAFF. Together with reference TRBV19 and TRBJ1-1, the CDR3 gives the full variable domain: DGGITQSPKYLFRKEGQNVTLSCEQNLNHDAMYWYRQDPGQGLRLIYYSQIVNDFQKGDIAEGYSVSREKKESFPLTVTSAQKNPTAFYLCASSRHEDLNTEAFFGQGTRLTVV.

The sample holds a few counts of this clonotype. The chain links TRBV4-1 to TRBJ2-7; D gene unclear. CDR3 length: 14 residues. V was shortened by 0 bases and J by 4 bases, with 10 bases between the two germline ends. The germline V gene has CDR1 MGHRA and CDR2 YSYEKL. The CDR3 DNA reads as TGCGCCAGCAGCCAAGAAAAGGGCAGGTACGAGCAGTACTTC. Amino acids: CASSQEKGRYEQYF.

This chain uses TRBV30 with TRBJ2-7, with a possible D match to TRBD1 (6 bases). Germline V gives CDR1 GTSNPN, CDR2 SVGIG (reference sequence). The CDR3 contains 15 residues. The ends were cut back, 2 bases at V and 1 base at J, with 15 bases in the middle. CDR3 sequence reads: CAWSRGTLRSYEQYF. CDR3 DNA sequence: TGTGCCTGGAGTCGAGGGACATTACGATCCTACGAGCAGTACTTC.

Ten or more counts support this clonotype. The rearrangement joins TRBV2 to TRBJ1-5; D is perhaps TRBD1 (6 bases). V gave up 6 bases and J gave up 2 bases, with 11 bases separating them. Germline V gene lookup returns CDR1 SNHLY and CDR2 FYNNEI. This CDR3 has 14 amino acids. For the CDR3, the DNA is TGTGCCAGCAGGGAGCCAGGGGGCAATCAGCCCCAGCATTTT. The encoded protein is CASREPGGNQPQHF.

This clonotype was seen at least ten times. The V and J genes are TRBV18 and TRBJ2-1, with D perhaps matching TRBD1 (6 bases). The CDR3 is made up of 15 amino acids. The V gene lost 3 bases and the J gene lost 2 bases, with 11 bases spanning the gap. Per the germline V gene, CDR1 is KGHSH and CDR2 is LQKENI. This CDR3 is CASSPDSLTYNEQFF. CDR3 bases: TGTGCCAGCTCACCGGACAGCCTCACCTACAATGAGCAGTTCTTC.

This clonotype was counted ten times or more. This rearrangement joins TRBV4-3 to TRBJ2-3; unclear D gene. The ends were cut back, 0 bases at V and 2 bases at J, with 12 bases in the middle. This CDR3 has 16 residues. The germline gives CDR1 LGHNA, CDR2 YSLEER. CDR3 residues: CASSQDPDFNTDTQYF. For the CDR3, the DNA is TGCGCCAGCAGCCAAGATCCCGACTTCAACACAGATACGCAGTATTTT.

Ten or more counts support this clonotype. CDR3 protein: CARSQGSDEAFF. CDR3 bases: TGTGCCCGGTCTCAGGGGTCGGATGAAGCTTTCTTT. The chain recombines TRBV30 with TRBJ1-1; weak D call: TRBD1 (6 bases). The V end lost 8 bases, the J end lost 7 bases, and 17 bases lay between the germline ends. There are 12 residues in the CDR3. Germline V gene lookup returns CDR1 GTSNPN and CDR2 SVGIG (reference sequence).

This clonotype has ten or more counts. This chain joins TRBV12-3 or TRBV12-4 and TRBJ2-7; no reliable D call. Trimming took 5 bases from V and 4 from J, leaving 9 bases between them. The CDR3 consists of 12 residues. CDR3 loop: CASSPQDYEQYF. CDR3 DNA: TGTGCCAGCAGTCCGCAGGATTACGAGCAGTACTTC.

Details on this clonotype: One end of the junction is discordant with germline, which a read error may explain. The V call is TRBV7-9, the J call TRBJ2-7; possibly TRBD2 for D (6 bases). CDR1 is SEHNR and CDR2 is FQNEAQ in the germline V gene (reference sequence). This CDR3 has 12 amino acids. CDR3 in DNA: TGTGACAGCAGCCCCGGGAGATACGAGCAGTACTTC. Translation gives CDSSPGRYEQYF.

The table lists this clonotype with a few counts. This may be a read error, as it is one base from a much larger clone. V is TRBV28 and J is TRBJ2-2; D ambiguous. Trimming took off 3 bases at V and 5 bases at J, with 4 bases between the two ends. The germline gives CDR1 MDHEN, CDR2 SYDVKM. The CDR3 loop spans 12 amino acids. The chain's CDR3 is CASSLWTGELFF. The DNA of the CDR3 is TGTGCCAGCAGTTTGTGGACCGGGGAGCTGTTTTTT. Combining the CDR3 with reference TRBV28 and TRBJ2-2 gives the whole variable domain DVKVTQSSRYLVKRTGEKVFLECVQDMDHENMFWYRQDPGLGLRLIYFSYDVKMKEKGDIPEGYSVSREKKERFSLILESASTNQTSMYLCASSLWTGELFFGEGSRLTVL.

This clonotype was seen many times. The chain carries TRBV7-2 and TRBJ1-1; 9 bases are shared with TRBD1. The V gene's germline CDR1 is SGHTA and CDR2 FQGNSA. The CDR3 contains 17 residues. V lost 5 bases to trimming and J lost 2 bases; unmatched junction nucleotides: 12. The CDR3 sequence is CASSTRPGQGPNTEAFF. Written as DNA, the CDR3 is TGTGCCAGCAGCACACGACCGGGACAGGGACCTAACACTGAAGCTTTCTTT.

Remarks on this clonotype: This sequence may be a read error, since a much larger clone differs from it by one base. The CDR3 DNA follows: TGCAGTGCTAGAGATCAGAGACTAGCGGGAGATAATGAGCAGTTCTTC. It codes for CSARDQRLAGDNEQFF. This rearrangement joins TRBV20-1 to TRBJ2-1; TRBD2 matches at 12 bases. J lost 7 bases, V lost 0 bases, and 7 bases had no gene match. The CDR3 extends over 16 amino acids. From germline, CDR1 is DFQATT and CDR2 SNEGSKA (reference sequence).

The chain employs TRBV24-1 and TRBJ1-2, with 9 bases matching TRBD1. This CDR3 region has 15 residues. Germline trimming cut 3 bases from V and 7 bases from J; bases unmatched to any gene: 8. CDR1 and CDR2 (germline): KGHDR, SFDVKD. As DNA, the CDR3 is TGTGCCACCAGTGATCCAACAGGGGGCGAGAGTGGCTACACCTTC. It specifies CATSDPTGGESGYTF.

The gene calls are TRBV5-6 and TRBJ1-5; D possibly corresponds to TRBD1 (6 bases). V lost 1 base to trimming and J lost 5 bases, with 16 bases between them. In germline, CDR1 is SGHDT, CDR2 YYEEEE. This CDR3 spans 16 amino acids. CDR3 DNA: TGTGCCAGCAGCTTGTTCGGGGAGGGGGGATATCAGCCCCAGCATTTT. Translation: CASSLFGEGGYQPQHF.

V usage is TRBV14 and J usage is TRBJ2-2, with 7 positions matching TRBD2. CDR3 length: 17 amino acids. Germline V gene data show CDR1 as SGHDN and CDR2 as FVKESK. V was pared by 1 base and J by 3 bases, with 8 bases of the junction left unmatched. The CDR3 sequence is CASSQVEWTRYTGELFF. CDR3 coding DNA: TGTGCCAGCAGCCAAGTAGAGTGGACTAGGTACACCGGGGAGCTGTTTTTT.